The 27 T cell receptor beta chains below were found in one sample sequenced in a study of blood T cell repertoires in COVID-19. Clones were sequenced by immunoSEQ multiplex PCR, and TCRdb holds only the in-frame ones, with some missing. This sample yields 110,000 to 150,000 clones, of which roughly 88% are seen a single time; roughly 1.9% belongs to the top ten. The specimen sequenced was peripheral blood. These receptors all come from a man in his 70s with acute or convalescent COVID-19.

The table lists this clone with a few counts. The V gene is TRBV5-8, the J gene TRBJ1-6, with a possible D match to TRBD1 (6 bases). The V end was cut by 4 bases, the J end by 7 bases, with 18 bases between. The length of the CDR3 is 16 residues. Germline CDR1 reads SGHTS; CDR2 reads YDEGEE. The CDR3 DNA follows: TGTGCCAGCAGCCCCCTACGGGGGGCAAGAAATTCACCCCTCCACTTT. Translated, it gives CASSPLRGARNSPLHF.

The chain carries TRBV27 and TRBJ1-4; 7 bases align to TRBD1. The CDR3 is 15 residues long. Looked up from germline, CDR1 is MNHEY and CDR2 is SMNVEV (reference sequence). V lost 5 bases and J lost 2; bases outside the gene matches: 5. The DNA of the CDR3 is TGTGCCAGCAGTCGAGACAGGGTTACTAATGAAAAACTGTTTTTT. Translated: CASSRDRVTNEKLFF.

The rearrangement links TRBV7-8 to TRBJ2-7; D is perhaps TRBD2 (5 bases). Trimming stripped 6 bases from V and 5 bases from J, with 26 bases between. The CDR3 totals 17 residues. Germline assignment: CDR1 SGHVS and CDR2 FQNEAQ. DNA of the CDR3: TGTGCCAGCAGTTTTTCCCGGGGTACGGTTGTCTGGGACGAGCAGTACTTC. Translation: CASSFSRGTVVWDEQYF.

The chain employs TRBV30 and TRBJ2-1; no reliable D call. The CDR3 has 10 amino acids. The V end was cut by 5 bases, the J end by 10 bases, with 9 bases between. Germline CDR1 is GTSNPN and CDR2 is SVGIG (reference sequence). This CDR3 reads CAWSILEQFF. In DNA, the CDR3 is TGTGCCTGGTCTATTTTGGAGCAGTTCTTC.

The rearrangement uses TRBV29-1 and TRBJ2-2; no definite D call. Germline lookup yields CDR1 SQVTM and CDR2 ANQGSEA. V lost 0 bases and J 5 bases, leaving 7 bases between the germline ends. The CDR3 runs to 13 residues. CDR3 protein: CSVEEVRTGELFF. The CDR3 nucleotides are TGCAGCGTTGAAGAGGTCCGGACCGGGGAGCTGTTTTTT.

This chain joins TRBV3-1 (or the pseudogene TRBV3-2) and TRBJ2-7; 10 bases agree with TRBD2. The length of the CDR3 is 15 residues. Germline CDR1 LGHDT, CDR2 YNNKEL (reference sequence). V dropped 5 bases and J dropped 2; count of bases not matched to a gene: 6. The CDR3 protein is CASSWRTSGTYEQYF. In DNA, the CDR3 is TGTGCCAGCAGCTGGAGGACTAGCGGAACCTACGAGCAGTACTTC.

The CDR3 here is CASSLTTGAGARKTQYF. CDR3 nucleotide sequence: TGCGCCAGCAGCTTGACGACCGGGGCAGGGGCAAGAAAGACCCAGTACTTC. The chain links TRBV5-1 to TRBJ2-5, with D possibly being TRBD1 (6 bases). CDR1 is SGHRS and CDR2 is YFSETQ in the germline V gene. The germline V and J ends were trimmed by 1 base and 6 bases, with 22 bases remaining between them. This CDR3 region has 17 residues.

The chain is built from TRBV29-1 and TRBJ2-3; 7 bases agree with TRBD1. Germline assignment: CDR1 SQVTM and CDR2 ANQGSEA. The CDR3 covers 13 residues. The V and J ends lost 5 bases and 6 bases, in that order; junction bases with no gene match: 8. The CDR3 sequence: CSVRQGAGDTQYF. CDR3 bases: TGCAGCGTTAGACAGGGAGCCGGGGATACGCAGTATTTT.

This chain joins TRBV19 and TRBJ2-5; TRBD1 agrees at 8 bases. This CDR3 region has 15 residues. After removal of 6 bases from V and 5 bases from J, the junction contained 11 bases not matched to a gene. Germline V gives CDR1 LNHDA, CDR2 SQIVND (reference sequence). CDR3 sequence (DNA): TGTGCCAGTAGATACGGGGGACAGGCTGCGGAGACCCAGTACTTC. It codes for CASRYGGQAAETQYF.

This clone was recorded once. The genes are TRBV2 and TRBJ2-3, with 9 bases identical to TRBD2. V shed 3 bases and J 2 bases; nucleotides not matched to a gene: 12. This CDR3 is built from 18 residues. The germline V gene encodes CDR1 SNHLY and CDR2 FYNNEI. CDR3 nucleotide sequence: TGTGCCAGCAGTGAGAAACTTTGGAGCGGGGGGTCCACAGATACGCAGTATTTT. It encodes CASSEKLWSGGSTDTQYF.

As DNA, the CDR3 is TGTGCCAGCAGCGCATCGCCGGGACTAGCGGGAGGAGGGAGAAACATTCAGTACTTC. It yields the protein CASSASPGLAGGGRNIQYF. The chain is built from TRBV9 and TRBJ2-4; TRBD2 matches 15 bases. This CDR3 spans 19 amino acids. Trimming cost V 3 bases and J 6 bases; bases outside gene matches: 13. Germline-derived CDR1 and CDR2 are SGDLS and YYNGEE.

The V gene is TRBV2, the J gene TRBJ1-1; weak D call: TRBD1 (6 bases). The germline V gene has CDR1 SNHLY and CDR2 FYNNEI. V was shortened by 6 bases and J by 1 base, with 12 bases between the two germline ends. The CDR3 extends over 14 amino acids. CDR3 sequence (DNA): TGTGCCAGCAGCCCACAGGGAGCGAACACTGAAGCTTTCTTT. Protein: CASSPQGANTEAFF.

The chain links TRBV24-1 to TRBJ1-4; D is undetermined. The germline CDR1 and CDR2 sequences are KGHDR and SFDVKD. V was shortened by 7 bases and J by 7 bases, with 12 bases between the two germline ends. The CDR3 consists of 13 residues. For the CDR3, the DNA is TGTGCCACCAGCGGATCGAGGAGTGAAAAACTGTTTTTT. Residues: CATSGSRSEKLFF.

The chain is built from TRBV9 and TRBJ2-3; weak D call: TRBD2 (5 bases). CDR3 length: 15 residues. V was cut by 0 bases and J by 0 bases, with 8 bases left in between. In germline, CDR1 is SGDLS, CDR2 YYNGEE. The CDR3 spells CASSVAGESTDTQYF. The CDR3 DNA reads as TGTGCCAGCAGCGTAGCCGGGGAAAGCACAGATACGCAGTATTTT. The variable domain in full, with the rest retrieved from reference TRBV9 and TRBJ2-3, is DSGVTQTPKHLITATGQRVTLRCSPRSGDLSVYWYQQSLDQGLQFLIQYYNGEERAKGNILERFSAQQFPDLHSELNLSSLELGDSALYFCASSVAGESTDTQYFGPGTRLTVL.

This chain uses TRBV5-4 with TRBJ2-3; TRBD2 aligns across 12 bases. This CDR3 has 16 residues. Germline V CDR1 and CDR2: SGHNT, YYREEE (reference sequence). J lost 5 bases, V lost 2 bases, and 6 bases had no gene match. CDR3 residues: CASSFPSGGVKDTQYF. The CDR3 DNA sequence: TGTGCCAGCAGCTTCCCTAGCGGGGGGGTGAAAGATACGCAGTATTTT.

CDR3 in DNA: TGCGCCAGCAGCTTGGGACAGGGCCTTTACCAAGAGACCCAGTACTTC. Its translation is CASSLGQGLYQETQYF. The rearrangement uses TRBV5-1 and TRBJ2-5; 7 positions agree with TRBD1. Germline V CDR1 and CDR2: SGHRS, YFSETQ. V shed 0 bases and J 0 bases; nucleotides not matched to a gene: 5. The CDR3 is made up of 16 amino acids.

V is TRBV16 and J is TRBJ1-6; D not certain. Germline values: CDR1 KGHSY, CDR2 FQNENV. Trimming took 5 bases from V and 10 from J, leaving 12 bases between them. CDR3 length equals 13 residues. The CDR3 is CASSAGSKSPLHF. DNA for the CDR3: TGTGCCAGCAGCGCGGGGAGTAAGTCACCCCTCCACTTT.

Details on this clone: The same CDR3 also results from other DNA sequences found in this sample. The V and J genes are TRBV3-1 (or the pseudogene TRBV3-2) and TRBJ2-2; tentatively, D is TRBD1 (6 bases). CDR1 and CDR2 from the germline V gene are LGHDT and YNNKEL (reference sequence). The CDR3 consists of 15 residues. The V end lost 1 base, the J end lost 5 bases, and 11 bases lay between the germline ends. The CDR3 here is CASSQGQGRTGELFF. The CDR3 DNA reads TGTGCCAGCAGCCAAGGGCAGGGGAGAACCGGGGAGCTGTTTTTT.

This chain links TRBV6-6 with TRBJ1-2; TRBD1 matches 7 bases. CDR3 length: 14 amino acids. V shed 5 bases and J 5 bases; nucleotides not matched to a gene: 8. CDR1 is MNHNY, CDR2 SVGAGI, per germline (reference sequence). CDR3 sequence: CASSLKGAGYGYTF. The DNA of the CDR3 is TGTGCCAGCAGTCTTAAGGGGGCGGGGTATGGCTACACCTTC.

CDR3 DNA: TGTGCCATCAGTGAGTCTCCAGGACAGGGGGGCCAGCCCCAGCATTTT. Protein: CAISESPGQGGQPQHF. The rearrangement uses TRBV10-3 and TRBJ1-5, with 10 bases lining up with TRBD1. Germline values: CDR1 ENHRY, CDR2 SYGVKD. The CDR3 is 16 residues long. Trimming removed 0 bases from V and 7 bases from J; junction bases left unmatched: 6.

The rearrangement joins TRBV20-1 to TRBJ1-1; 9 bases agree with TRBD1. Germline assignment: CDR1 DFQATT and CDR2 SNEGSKA (reference sequence). V dropped 3 bases and J dropped 5; count of bases not matched to a gene: 10. The CDR3 is 15 amino acids. The DNA for the CDR3 is TGCAGTGCTAGTGACCCGGGACAGGGAGGAACTGAAGCTTTCTTT. This sequence encodes CSASDPGQGGTEAFF.

This chain links TRBV6-1 with TRBJ1-4; D call uncertain. The germline V and J ends were trimmed by 1 base and 8 bases, with 11 bases remaining between them. The CDR3 totals 14 residues. CDR1 MNHNS and CDR2 SASEGT come from the germline V gene. CDR3 in amino acids: CASSEVYGNEKLFF. CDR3 nucleotides: TGTGCCAGCAGTGAAGTTTACGGGAACGAAAAACTGTTTTTT.

The table lists this clone with a count of one. This chain connects TRBV14 to TRBJ2-1, with a tentative D call TRBD1 (6 bases). V was clipped by 3 bases and J by 3 bases, with 12 bases between them. The CDR3 loop spans 15 amino acids. Germline assignment: CDR1 SGHDN and CDR2 FVKESK. DNA of the CDR3: TGTGCCAGCAGCCACGAACAGGGACGCTACAATGAGCAGTTCTTC. Its translation: CASSHEQGRYNEQFF.

This sequence joins TRBV5-1 and TRBJ2-5; 12 bases map to TRBD2. After removal of 0 bases from V and 7 bases from J, the junction contained 13 bases not matched to a gene. This CDR3 comprises 18 residues. Germline CDR1 and CDR2: SGHRS and YFSETQ. The CDR3 loop is CASSLGTSGGYHLRTQYF. The CDR3 region has the DNA TGCGCCAGCAGCTTGGGTACTAGCGGGGGGTACCATTTGCGGACCCAGTACTTC. Full variable domain (missing parts from reference TRBV5-1 and TRBJ2-5): KAGVTQTPRYLIKTRGQQVTLSCSPISGHRSVSWYQQTPGQGLQFLFEYFSETQRNKGNFPGRFSGRQFSNSRSEMNVSTLELGDSALYLCASSLGTSGGYHLRTQYFGPGTRLLVL.

The genes are TRBV18 and TRBJ2-3; D perhaps matches TRBD1 (5 bases). In germline, CDR1 is KGHSH, CDR2 LQKENI. Trimming removed 2 bases from V and 3 bases from J, with 9 bases in between. The length of the CDR3 is 14 residues. The CDR3 region has the DNA TGTGCCAGCTCACCAAGCAGGGTGACAGATACGCAGTATTTT. Amino acids: CASSPSRVTDTQYF.

CDR3 sequence: CSACGTGINEKLFF. The CDR3, as DNA: TGCAGCGCGTGTGGGACAGGGATTAATGAAAAACTGTTTTTT. The chain has TRBV29-1 and TRBJ1-4; 9 nucleotides line up with TRBD1. V lost 7 bases, J lost 4 bases, and 7 bases stayed unmatched. Germline V gene data show CDR1 as SQVTM and CDR2 as ANQGSEA. This CDR3 spans 14 amino acids.

V and J are TRBV28 and TRBJ1-2; D remains ambiguous. CDR1 MDHEN and CDR2 SYDVKM come from the germline V gene. V was trimmed by 2 bases and J by 2 bases, leaving 9 bases between them. The CDR3 runs 14 residues. CDR3 in DNA: TGTGCCAGCAGTTTAATACGAGAGAACTATGGCTACACCTTC. This encodes CASSLIRENYGYTF.